The 4 T cell receptor beta chains in this list originate from one sample, sequenced in a study of blood T cell repertoires in COVID-19. The repertoire was sequenced with immunoSEQ multiplex PCR; TCRdb's copy has only in-frame clones and lacks some. This repertoire shows fewer than 500,000 clones, roughly nine tenths found once; its top ten account for under 2.5%. The sequencing sample was made of PBMCs or T cells enriched from blood (not recorded which). These TCRs come from a woman younger than 30 with acute COVID-19.

This chain joins TRBV28 and TRBJ2-7; no definite D call. The CDR3 covers 12 residues. Germline V CDR1 and CDR2: MDHEN, SYDVKM. V gave up 8 bases and J gave up 0 bases, with 8 bases separating them. CDR3 protein: CASLDSSYEQYF. CDR3 coding DNA: TGTGCCAGCCTCGACTCCTCCTACGAGCAGTACTTC.

CDR3 nucleotides: TGTGCCAGCAGCTCGCTAGACAATGAGCAGTTCTTC. Protein product: CASSSLDNEQFF. The genes are TRBV5-4 and TRBJ2-1; D uncertain. This CDR3 is 12 amino acids long. From germline, CDR1 is SGHNT and CDR2 YYREEE (reference sequence). V was trimmed by 3 bases and J by 5 bases, leaving 6 bases between them. The full variable domain, rest sourced from reference TRBV5-4 and TRBJ2-1, is ETGVTQSPTHLIKTRGQQVTLRCSSQSGHNTVSWYQQALGQGPQFIFQYYREEENGRGNFPPRFSGLQFPNYSSELNVNALELDDSALYLCASSSLDNEQFFGPGTRLTVL.

The V gene is TRBV29-1, the J gene TRBJ2-5; 11 bases match TRBD2. In germline, CDR1 is SQVTM, CDR2 ANQGSEA. The CDR3 loop spans 13 amino acids. After removal of 5 bases from V and 5 bases from J, the junction contained 4 bases not matched to a gene. CDR3 in DNA: TGCAGCGTTAGACTAGCGGGGCGGGAGACCCAGTACTTC. As protein: CSVRLAGRETQYF. Filled out from reference TRBV29-1 and TRBJ2-5, the complete variable domain reads SAVISQKPSRDICQRGTSLTIQCQVDSQVTMMFWYRQQPGQSLTLIATANQGSEATYESGFVIDKFPISRPNLTFSTLTVSNMSPEDSSIYLCSVRLAGRETQYFGPGTRLLVL.

The J gene is TRBJ1-5, the V gene TRBV10-2, with D perhaps TRBD1 (6 bases). CDR3 size: 17 residues. Germline V gives CDR1 WSHSY, CDR2 SAAADI. V lost 3 bases to trimming and J lost 1 base, with 16 bases between them. CDR3 nucleotide sequence: TGCGCCAGCAGTGATATAACAGGGTTGGGGAGCAATCAGCCCCAGCATTTT. It is translated as CASSDITGLGSNQPQHF.